The 15 T cell receptor beta chains below come from one sample, sequenced in a study of graft-versus-host responses after intestinal transplantation. Sequenced by immunoSEQ multiplex PCR; TCRdb stores in-frame clones only, minus some. This sample has about 94,000 clones, with about 91% found just once. These receptors lack a known antigen. The material sequenced was unstimulated CD8+ T cells sorted from spleen or lymph node cells, taken before intestinal transplant. The receptors shown here come from a human donor who received an intestinal transplant.

The chain uses TRBV7-9 and TRBJ1-1; 11 bases align to TRBD1. Germline CDR1 is SEHNR and CDR2 is FQNEAQ (reference sequence). V lost 5 bases to trimming and J lost 4 bases; unmatched junction nucleotides: 9. This CDR3 is built from 16 residues. The chain's CDR3 is CASSGTGGKFITEAFF. DNA of the CDR3: TGTGCCAGCAGCGGGACAGGGGGGAAATTCATCACTGAAGCTTTCTTT.

The J gene is TRBJ1-2, the V gene TRBV7-9, with D maybe TRBD1 (6 bases). Germline CDR1 and CDR2: SEHNR and FQNEAQ (reference sequence). CDR3 length equals 14 residues. Trimming removed 1 base at V and 4 bases at J, with 10 bases between. Written as DNA, the CDR3 is TGTGCCAGCAGCTTAGGGGGACACATCTATGGCTACACCTTC. Translating gives CASSLGGHIYGYTF.

CDR3 in DNA: TGTGCCAGCAGCGTAGACGATTGGGAGGGGGATGAGCAGTTCTTC. It yields the protein CASSVDDWEGDEQFF. V gene TRBV9 combines with J gene TRBJ2-1; D might be TRBD2 (7 bases). The V gene's germline CDR1 is SGDLS and CDR2 YYNGEE. V lost 0 bases, J lost 8 bases, and 15 bases lay in between. The CDR3 is 15 amino acids.

The V call is TRBV6-1, the J call TRBJ2-1; D is perhaps TRBD2 (5 bases). The CDR3 runs 14 residues. The germline CDR1 and CDR2 sequences are MNHNS and SASEGT. V was clipped by 4 bases and J by 3 bases, with 10 bases between them. CDR3 DNA sequence: TGTGCCAGCAGTGTTCCGGGGTTCTACAATGAGCAGTTCTTC. It is translated as CASSVPGFYNEQFF.

The chain uses TRBV4-1 and TRBJ2-5; D remains unclear. Germline CDR1 MGHRA, CDR2 YSYEKL. V was cut by 8 bases and J by 5 bases, with 15 bases left in between. CDR3 length: 13 amino acids. The chain's CDR3 is CASSTRFGETQYF. The CDR3 DNA reads as TGCGCCAGCTCTACACGGTTCGGGGAGACCCAGTACTTC.

The genes are TRBV6-1 and TRBJ2-5; tentatively, D is TRBD1 (7 bases). CDR3 length: 13 residues. CDR1 and CDR2 (germline): MNHNS, SASEGT. V was shortened by 6 bases and J by 3 bases, with 11 bases between the two germline ends. The CDR3 DNA is TGTGCCAGCAGCCCAGGGGGGAAAGAGACCCAGTACTTC. As protein: CASSPGGKETQYF.

This rearrangement joins TRBV4-3 to TRBJ1-4; the D is unclear. Germline loops: CDR1 LGHNA, CDR2 YSLEER. The CDR3 has 15 amino acids. Trimming took off 1 base at V and 12 bases at J, with 18 bases between the two ends. This chain's CDR3 is CASSQVAPVSQELFF. CDR3 nucleotides: TGCGCCAGCAGCCAAGTAGCACCGGTCTCTCAAGAACTGTTTTTT.

The chain couples TRBV6-6 to TRBJ1-4; D is possibly TRBD1 (6 bases). The CDR3 sequence is 16 residues long. Germline V lookup: CDR1 MNHNY, CDR2 SVGAGI (reference sequence). V was cut by 4 bases and J by 4 bases, with 16 bases left in between. CDR3 nucleotides: TGTGCCAGCAGTTTACTCGACACAGGGATTAATGAAAAACTGTTTTTT. Translated, it gives CASSLLDTGINEKLFF.

This clone has just one count. V is TRBV5-5 and J is TRBJ2-1, with TRBD2 identical over 7 bases. CDR1 is SGHKS and CDR2 is YYEKEE in the germline V gene (reference sequence). This CDR3 comprises 15 residues. V shed 0 bases, J shed 5 bases, and the junction held 5 bases outside the gene matches. CDR3: CASSLGGGINNEQFF. The CDR3 bases are TGTGCCAGCAGCTTGGGGGGGGGTATCAACAATGAGCAGTTCTTC. Supplemented by reference TRBV5-5 and TRBJ2-1, the full variable domain reads DAGVTQSPTHLIKTRGQQVTLRCSPISGHKSVSWYQQVLGQGPQFIFQYYEKEERGRGNFPDRFSARQFPNYSSELNVNALLLGDSALYLCASSLGGGINNEQFFGPGTRLTVL.

The rearrangement links TRBV29-1 to TRBJ1-2, with 10 bases lining up with TRBD1. Unmatched junction bases numbered 12, after V lost 1 base and J lost 1 base. Looked up from germline, CDR1 is SQVTM and CDR2 is ANQGSEA. The CDR3 totals 18 residues. The CDR3 DNA reads as TGCAGCGTTGAAGTGGTCAGGGGACAGGGGTTCATTAACTATGGCTACACCTTC. Translation: CSVEVVRGQGFINYGYTF.

The genes are TRBV4-3 and TRBJ2-7, with D hard to call. This CDR3 region has 15 residues. CDR1 is LGHNA and CDR2 is YSLEER in the germline V gene. V lost 0 bases and J lost 3, with 12 bases in between. DNA for the CDR3: TGCGCCAGCAGCCAAGATTTCCAGTCTGGCTACGAGCAGTACTTC. Amino acid sequence: CASSQDFQSGYEQYF.

This chain connects TRBV5-1 to TRBJ2-5; no firm D call. This CDR3 has 16 amino acids. In germline, CDR1 is SGHRS, CDR2 YFSETQ. The V end lost 0 bases, the J end lost 2 bases, and 14 bases lay between the germline ends. The CDR3 nucleotides read TGCGCCAGCAGCTTGGAATGGTTGGGCCAACAAGAGACCCAGTACTTC. This encodes CASSLEWLGQQETQYF.

The chain is built from TRBV27 and TRBJ2-7; the D is unclear. CDR3 size: 13 residues. Germline V CDR1 and CDR2: MNHEY, SMNVEV (reference sequence). V lost 5 bases and J lost 5, with 13 bases in between. The CDR3 sequence is CASSPLQQNEQYF. CDR3 coding DNA: TGTGCCAGCAGTCCCTTACAACAAAACGAGCAGTACTTC.

The V call is TRBV28, the J call TRBJ2-3; 11 positions agree with TRBD2. Germline values: CDR1 MDHEN, CDR2 SYDVKM. V shed 5 bases, J shed 4 bases, and the junction held 8 bases outside the gene matches. This CDR3 contains 16 residues. The CDR3: CASSLGLAGGADTQYF. The CDR3, as DNA: TGTGCCAGCAGTCTCGGGTTAGCGGGAGGGGCAGATACGCAGTATTTT.

Here the CDR3 reads CASSQRENGKNIQYF. The CDR3 DNA is TGCGCCAGCAGCCAGCGGGAGAATGGCAAAAACATTCAGTACTTC. This chain joins TRBV4-1 and TRBJ2-4; 7 bases match TRBD2. Germline lookup yields CDR1 MGHRA and CDR2 YSYEKL. The trim removed 3 bases at V and 3 bases at J, leaving 5 bases unmatched. The CDR3 is 15 residues long.